Reported below is one T cell receptor beta chain. The antigen remains unidentified. This record comes from a study of cytomegalovirus exposure and HLA in healthy donors. Study findings and constraints: It was likely that a cluster of highly shared sequence variants was a sequencing artifact.

60 Vbeta and 13 Jbeta primers were used in PCR. Clones were sequenced by immunoSEQ multiplex PCR, and TCRdb holds only the in-frame ones, with some missing. The sample totals around 200,000 clones; its top ten clones hold around 0.95%. The CDR3 has 13 residues. V lost 1 base and J 4 bases, leaving 8 bases between the germline ends. Germline loops: CDR1 SGHRS, CDR2 YFSETQ. Sequencing was carried out using PBMCs. This receptor was obtained from a woman aged 25-40 years in good health and CMV-seropositive. The chain carries TRBV5-1 and TRBJ1-1, with D perhaps TRBD1 (6 bases). CDR3 sequence reads: CASSLTGLTEAFF. The DNA of the CDR3 is TGCGCCAGCAGCTTGACAGGGCTCACTGAAGCTTTCTTT.